This TCR beta chain was captured by sequencing in a study of radiotherapy plus CTLA-4 blockade in lung cancer. At the level of the study: Patients showed objective responses in 15% to 20% of cases, and disease control was achieved by under 35%.

The method was immunoSEQ multiplex PCR; TCRdb's version includes in-frame clones alone and lacks a portion of them. This table holds 55,000 to 75,000 clones, more than 70% found once. V lost 9 bases, J lost 8 bases, and 28 bases lay in between. From germline, CDR1 is LNHDA and CDR2 SQIVND (reference sequence). The CDR3 spans 17 residues. About this clone itself: As yet, its antigen is unknown.

Whole-study findings and limits: Expansion of tumor-derived TCR clones was observed in blood after radiotherapy plus ipilimumab. Interferon-beta, together with early blood T cell clone dynamics, reportedly best predicted response.

The chain employs TRBV19 and TRBJ1-4, with unresolved D. The origin of this receptor is a human donor with non-small cell lung cancer whose response to radiotherapy plus ipilimumab could not be evaluated. Some clones in this sample may be carry-over from other donors' samples. The sample was peripheral blood, taken from a patient treated with radiotherapy plus ipilimumab. In DNA, the CDR3 is TGTGCCAGCACACGGAGTGGGAGCTGGGGTTCAGGAGAAAAACTGTTTTTT. This encodes CASTRSGSWGSGEKLFF. Variable domain in full (rest from reference TRBV19 and TRBJ1-4): DGGITQSPKYLFRKEGQNVTLSCEQNLNHDAMYWYRQDPGQGLRLIYYSQIVNDFQKGDIAEGYSVSREKKESFPLTVTSAQKNPTAFYLCASTRSGSWGSGEKLFFGSGTQLSVL.